This T cell receptor (beta chain) was sequenced during a study of control samples from healthy donors and cancer patients. Data came from immunoSEQ multiplex PCR; TCRdb stores just in-frame clones and leaves some out. The repertoire holds 85,000 to 100,000 clones, with roughly 78% as singletons. Germline V lookup: CDR1 LNHDA, CDR2 SQIVND (reference sequence). The CDR3 consists of 13 residues. V gave up 5 bases and J gave up 10 bases; unmatched junction bases: 5. What was sequenced was blood. V usage is TRBV19 and J usage is TRBJ1-6, with 7 bases fitting TRBD1. This receptor was obtained from a man in his sixties in good health. The CDR3 here is CASSPRDRSPLHF. The CDR3 DNA reads TGTGCCAGTAGTCCCCGGGACAGATCACCCCTCCACTTT.